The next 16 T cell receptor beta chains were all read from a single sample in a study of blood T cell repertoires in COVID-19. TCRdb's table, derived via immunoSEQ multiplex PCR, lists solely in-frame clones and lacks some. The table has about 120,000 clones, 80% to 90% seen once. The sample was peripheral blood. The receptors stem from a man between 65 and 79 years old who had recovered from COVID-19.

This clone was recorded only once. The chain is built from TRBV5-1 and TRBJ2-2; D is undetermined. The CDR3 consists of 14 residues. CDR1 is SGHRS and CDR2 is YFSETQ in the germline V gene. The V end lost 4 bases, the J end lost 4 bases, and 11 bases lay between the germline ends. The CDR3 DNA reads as TGCGCCAGCAGCCCAAGACAAAGCACCGGGGAGCTGTTTTTT. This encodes CASSPRQSTGELFF.

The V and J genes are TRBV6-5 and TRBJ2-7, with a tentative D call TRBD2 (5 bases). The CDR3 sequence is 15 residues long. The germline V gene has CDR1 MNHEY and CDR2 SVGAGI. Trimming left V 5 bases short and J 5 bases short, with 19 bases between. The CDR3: CASSPRGHRVHEQYF. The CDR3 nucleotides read TGTGCCAGCAGTCCCCGAGGGCACCGTGTCCACGAGCAGTACTTC.

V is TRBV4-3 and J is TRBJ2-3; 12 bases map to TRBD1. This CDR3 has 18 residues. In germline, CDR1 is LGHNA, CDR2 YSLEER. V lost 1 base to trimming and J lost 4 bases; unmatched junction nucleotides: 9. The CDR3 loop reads CASSQAPGGDRGPDTQYF. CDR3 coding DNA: TGCGCCAGCAGCCAAGCCCCTGGAGGGGACAGGGGGCCAGATACGCAGTATTTT.

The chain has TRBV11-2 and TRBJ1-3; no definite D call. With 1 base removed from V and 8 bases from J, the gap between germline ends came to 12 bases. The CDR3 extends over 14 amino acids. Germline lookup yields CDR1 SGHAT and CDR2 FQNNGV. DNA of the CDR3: TGTGCCAGCAGCTTAGTTATGTACGGGGACACCATATATTTT. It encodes CASSLVMYGDTIYF.

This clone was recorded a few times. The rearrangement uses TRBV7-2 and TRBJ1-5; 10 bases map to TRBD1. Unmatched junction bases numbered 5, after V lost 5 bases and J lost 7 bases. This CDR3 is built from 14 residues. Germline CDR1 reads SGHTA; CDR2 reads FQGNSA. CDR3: CASSHRQGAQPQHF. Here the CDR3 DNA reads TGTGCCAGCAGCCATCGACAGGGGGCCCAGCCCCAGCATTTT.

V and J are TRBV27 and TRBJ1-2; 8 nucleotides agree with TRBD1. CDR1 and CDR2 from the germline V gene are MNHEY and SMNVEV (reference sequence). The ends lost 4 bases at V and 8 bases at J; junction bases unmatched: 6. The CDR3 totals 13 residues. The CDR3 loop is CASSWGTGSGYTF. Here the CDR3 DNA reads TGTGCCAGCAGTTGGGGGACAGGATCCGGCTACACCTTC.

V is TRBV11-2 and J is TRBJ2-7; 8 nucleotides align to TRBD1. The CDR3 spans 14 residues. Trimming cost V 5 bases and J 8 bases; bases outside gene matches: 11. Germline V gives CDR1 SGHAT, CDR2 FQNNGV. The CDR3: CASSNYRDRHQQYF. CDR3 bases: TGTGCCAGCAGCAATTACCGGGACAGGCATCAGCAGTACTTC.

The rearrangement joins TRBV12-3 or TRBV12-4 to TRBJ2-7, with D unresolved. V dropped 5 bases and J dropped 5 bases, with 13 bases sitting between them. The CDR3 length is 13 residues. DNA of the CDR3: TGTGCCAGCAGTCGTGGGCCAAATCACGAGCAGTACTTC. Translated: CASSRGPNHEQYF.

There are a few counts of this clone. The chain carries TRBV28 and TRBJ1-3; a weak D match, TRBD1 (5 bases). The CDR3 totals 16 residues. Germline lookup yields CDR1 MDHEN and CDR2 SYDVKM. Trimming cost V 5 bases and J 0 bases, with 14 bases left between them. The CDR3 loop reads CASSRTGTRSGNTIYF. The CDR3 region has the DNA TGTGCCAGCAGTAGAACCGGGACTCGCTCTGGAAACACCATATATTTT.

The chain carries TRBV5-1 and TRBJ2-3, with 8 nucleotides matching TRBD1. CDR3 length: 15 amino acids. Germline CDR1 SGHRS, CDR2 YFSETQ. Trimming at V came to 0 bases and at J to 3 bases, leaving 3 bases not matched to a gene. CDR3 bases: TGCGCCAGCAGCTTGGCGGGACAGGTGACAGATACGCAGTATTTT. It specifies CASSLAGQVTDTQYF.

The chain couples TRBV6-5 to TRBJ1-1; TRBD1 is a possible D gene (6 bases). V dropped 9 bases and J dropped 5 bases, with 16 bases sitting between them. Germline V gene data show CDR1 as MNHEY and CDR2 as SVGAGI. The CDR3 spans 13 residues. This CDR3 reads CASGTGSVTEAFF. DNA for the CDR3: TGTGCCAGTGGAACAGGGTCCGTTACTGAAGCTTTCTTT.

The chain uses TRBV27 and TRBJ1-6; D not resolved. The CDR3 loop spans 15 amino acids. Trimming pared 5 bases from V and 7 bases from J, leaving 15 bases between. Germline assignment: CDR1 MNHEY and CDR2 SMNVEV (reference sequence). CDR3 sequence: CASSARSPGNSPLHF. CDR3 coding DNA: TGTGCCAGCAGTGCCCGTTCCCCAGGCAATTCACCCCTCCACTTT.

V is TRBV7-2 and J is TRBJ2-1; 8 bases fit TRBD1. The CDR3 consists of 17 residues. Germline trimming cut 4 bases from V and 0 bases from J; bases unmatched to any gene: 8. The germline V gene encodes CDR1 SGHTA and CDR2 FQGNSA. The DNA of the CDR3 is TGTGCCAGCAGCTCTCCGGGACAGGTTAACTCCTACAATGAGCAGTTCTTC. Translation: CASSSPGQVNSYNEQFF.

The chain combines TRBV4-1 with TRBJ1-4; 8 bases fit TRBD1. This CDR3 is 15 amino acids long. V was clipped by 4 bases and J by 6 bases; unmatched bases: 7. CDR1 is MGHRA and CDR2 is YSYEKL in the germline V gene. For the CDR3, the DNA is TGCGCCAGCAGCCGGCAGACAGGGGCGGATGAAAAACTGTTTTTT. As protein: CASSRQTGADEKLFF.

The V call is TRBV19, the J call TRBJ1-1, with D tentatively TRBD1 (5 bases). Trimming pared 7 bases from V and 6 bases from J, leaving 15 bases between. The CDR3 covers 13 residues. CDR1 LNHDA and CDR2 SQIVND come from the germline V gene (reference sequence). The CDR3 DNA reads TGTGCCAGTAATTTTCCTCAGGGATCTGAAGCTTTCTTT. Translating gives CASNFPQGSEAFF.

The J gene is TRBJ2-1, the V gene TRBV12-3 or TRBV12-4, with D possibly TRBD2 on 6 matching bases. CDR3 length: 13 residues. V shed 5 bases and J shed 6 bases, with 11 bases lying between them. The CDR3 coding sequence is TGTGCCAGCAGTAGACTAGTGGTCAATGAGCAGTTCTTC. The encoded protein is CASSRLVVNEQFF.